This passage covers 15 T cell receptor beta chains from one sample sequenced in a study of prognosis after radiotherapy for stage I lung cancer. From genomic DNA, TCR beta CDR3 was amplified by two-round multiplex PCR. Gene-specific TRBV and TRBJ primers were used in PCR round one. TCRdb re-analysed the multiplex PCR reads in MiXCR, keeping a single row per CDR3 protein. The table records 15,000 to 20,000 distinct CDR3 sequences, less than 40% of them present only once. Sequencing used PBMCs, obtained before or after stereotactic body radiation therapy (not recorded which). These receptors were taken from a donor over 45 with non-small cell lung cancer.

As regards this clonotype: A far larger clone differs by one base, so this is likely a read error. The rearrangement links TRBV27 to TRBJ2-7; D ambiguous. This CDR3 has 13 amino acids. Germline V gives CDR1 MNHEY, CDR2 SMNVEV (reference sequence). V lost 5 bases and J lost 0, with 8 bases in between. The CDR3 sequence is CASSNLDSYEQYF. DNA of the CDR3: TGTGCCAGCAGTAACCTGGACTCCTACGAGCAGTACTTC.

The chain recombines TRBV9 with TRBJ2-3, with D unresolved. Trimming shortened V by 3 bases and J by 7 bases, and 15 bases separated the two germline ends. The CDR3 has 14 amino acids. The germline CDR1 and CDR2 sequences are SGDLS and YYNGEE. CDR3 protein: CASSAIVLAYTQYF. For the CDR3, the DNA is TGTGCCAGCAGCGCAATTGTACTGGCGTATACGCAGTATTTT. Supplemented by reference TRBV9 and TRBJ2-3, the full variable domain reads DSGVTQTPKHLITATGQRVTLRCSPRSGDLSVYWYQQSLDQGLQFLIQYYNGEERAKGNILERFSAQQFPDLHSELNLSSLELGDSALYFCASSAIVLAYTQYFGPGTRLTVL.

There are many counts of this clonotype. The chain employs TRBV20-1 and TRBJ1-5; 9 positions agree with TRBD1. In germline, CDR1 is DFQATT, CDR2 SNEGSKA (reference sequence). This CDR3 comprises 14 residues. Trimming removed 3 bases from V and 5 bases from J; junction bases left unmatched: 5. DNA of the CDR3: TGCAGTGCTAGGGCGGGACAGGGCCATCAGCCCCAGCATTTT. It translates to CSARAGQGHQPQHF.

This clonotype has a count of ten or more. Germline and junction disagree at one end, which may indicate a read error. The rearrangement uses TRBV6-9 and TRBJ2-2; D is unresolved. Per the germline V gene, CDR1 is MNHGY and CDR2 is SVAAGI. The CDR3 totals 13 residues. CDR3 in DNA: TGCGCCAGCAGTGGTGCAAACACCGGGGAGCTGTTTTTT. The encoded protein is CASSGANTGELFF.

On this clonotype: A far bigger clonotype differs at one base, so this is likely a read error. The CDR3 coding sequence is TGTGCCAGCAGTTATTCCTTTTGGGCAGAAAGAGGCTACAACTTC. It specifies CASSYSFWAERGYNF. V usage is TRBV6-4 and J usage is TRBJ1-2; the D is unclear. In germline, CDR1 is MRHNA, CDR2 SNTAGT. The CDR3 has 15 residues.

Regarding this clonotype: A far larger clone is a single base away, which makes a read error likely. The chain joins TRBV6-6 to TRBJ2-2, with 7 bases aligning to TRBD2. Germline CDR1 and CDR2: MNHNY and SVGAGI (reference sequence). V lost 6 bases, J lost 5 bases, and 12 bases stayed unmatched. The CDR3 runs 16 residues. The DNA of the CDR3 is TGTGCCAGCAGGACGGGGGGAGGGCCTCATACCGGGGAGCTGTTTTTT. Its protein product is CASRTGGGPHTGELFF.

This clonotype appeared many times. V and J are TRBV15 and TRBJ2-3; D may be TRBD1 (6 bases). Germline-derived CDR1 and CDR2 are LNHNV and YYDKDF (reference sequence). This CDR3 spans 15 amino acids. Trimming took 5 bases from V and 0 from J, leaving 12 bases between them. CDR3 protein: CATSAQGESTDTQYF. Here the CDR3 DNA reads TGTGCCACCAGCGCACAGGGAGAGAGCACAGATACGCAGTATTTT.

This clonotype was seen many times. The V gene is TRBV30, the J gene TRBJ1-1, with D possibly matching TRBD1 (5 bases). The V and J ends lost 3 bases and 5 bases respectively, with 16 bases between them. The CDR3 contains 14 residues. Germline V gene sequence: CDR1 GTSNPN, CDR2 SVGIG (reference sequence). The CDR3 DNA reads TGTGCCTGGAGGGCATCACCGGCAGGGACTGAAGCTTTCTTT. Its translation is CAWRASPAGTEAFF. Complete variable domain (other parts from reference TRBV30 and TRBJ1-1): SQTIHQWPATLVQPVGSPLSLECTVEGTSNPNLYWYRQAAGRGLQLLFYSVGIGQISSEVPQNLSASRPQDRQFILSSKKLLLSDSGFYLCAWRASPAGTEAFFGQGTRLTVV.

The V gene is TRBV5-1, the J gene TRBJ1-6, with D possibly matching TRBD1 (5 bases). V lost 5 bases, J lost 11 bases, and 14 bases lay in between. Germline V gene lookup returns CDR1 SGHRS and CDR2 YFSETQ. CDR3 length: 13 residues. The CDR3 DNA follows: TGCGCCAGCAGAGGGGAGGGAATGCCACCCCTCCACTTT. Translating gives CASRGEGMPPLHF.

This clonotype showed up many times. The chain is built from TRBV7-9 and TRBJ1-1; D gene unclear. The germline V and J ends were trimmed by 0 bases and 7 bases, with 6 bases remaining between them. The length of the CDR3 is 12 residues. Germline V gene lookup returns CDR1 SEHNR and CDR2 FQNEAQ (reference sequence). CDR3 residues: CASSLAPGEAFF. In DNA, the CDR3 is TGTGCCAGCAGCTTAGCGCCGGGTGAAGCTTTCTTT.

To note about this clonotype: This is likely an artifact of a read error, given a far larger clone one base away. This chain connects TRBV7-3 to TRBJ1-2; D not resolved. Germline lookup yields CDR1 SGHTA and CDR2 FQGTGA. Trimming cost V 2 bases and J 6 bases, with 16 bases left between them. CDR3 size: 15 residues. CDR3 nucleotides: TGTGCCAGCAGCTTAGCGGTGCGGAGCTTCCATGGCTACACCTTC. This sequence encodes CASSLAVRSFHGYTF.

This clonotype was seen ten or more times. This chain links TRBV11-3 with TRBJ2-5; D not certain. The CDR3 totals 13 residues. Germline values: CDR1 SGHNT, CDR2 YENEEA. The germline V and J ends were trimmed by 5 bases and 5 bases, with 12 bases remaining between them. The CDR3 loop is CASSKGLAETQYF. CDR3 nucleotides: TGTGCCAGCAGCAAAGGGCTTGCGGAGACCCAGTACTTC.

This clonotype was counted many times. The chain employs TRBV2 and TRBJ2-7, with TRBD2 matching over 11 bases. The CDR3 spans 14 residues. Germline V CDR1 and CDR2: SNHLY, FYNNEI. V was clipped by 10 bases and J by 2 bases; unmatched bases: 7. CDR3 amino acids: CATVTSGITYEQYF. CDR3 nucleotide sequence: TGTGCCACCGTGACTAGCGGGATTACCTACGAGCAGTACTTC.

This clonotype occurred many times. The chain combines TRBV4-3 with TRBJ2-2; 9 bases fit TRBD1. CDR3 length equals 18 residues. Germline trimming cut 1 base from V and 5 bases from J; bases unmatched to any gene: 11. Germline CDR1 LGHNA, CDR2 YSLEER. The CDR3 DNA reads as TGCGCCAGCAGCCAAGGAGCAGTTGGGGACAGGGTTACCGGGGAGCTGTTTTTT. It codes for CASSQGAVGDRVTGELFF.

This clonotype was seen repeatedly, ten times or more. The genes are TRBV19 and TRBJ2-5; perhaps TRBD1 as D (6 bases). This CDR3 is 15 amino acids long. CDR1 and CDR2 (germline): LNHDA, SQIVND (reference sequence). The V end was cut by 5 bases, the J end by 2 bases, with 15 bases between. As DNA, the CDR3 is TGTGCCAGTAGTGACCCCCGAGGACAGCAAGAGACCCAGTACTTC. It translates to CASSDPRGQQETQYF.